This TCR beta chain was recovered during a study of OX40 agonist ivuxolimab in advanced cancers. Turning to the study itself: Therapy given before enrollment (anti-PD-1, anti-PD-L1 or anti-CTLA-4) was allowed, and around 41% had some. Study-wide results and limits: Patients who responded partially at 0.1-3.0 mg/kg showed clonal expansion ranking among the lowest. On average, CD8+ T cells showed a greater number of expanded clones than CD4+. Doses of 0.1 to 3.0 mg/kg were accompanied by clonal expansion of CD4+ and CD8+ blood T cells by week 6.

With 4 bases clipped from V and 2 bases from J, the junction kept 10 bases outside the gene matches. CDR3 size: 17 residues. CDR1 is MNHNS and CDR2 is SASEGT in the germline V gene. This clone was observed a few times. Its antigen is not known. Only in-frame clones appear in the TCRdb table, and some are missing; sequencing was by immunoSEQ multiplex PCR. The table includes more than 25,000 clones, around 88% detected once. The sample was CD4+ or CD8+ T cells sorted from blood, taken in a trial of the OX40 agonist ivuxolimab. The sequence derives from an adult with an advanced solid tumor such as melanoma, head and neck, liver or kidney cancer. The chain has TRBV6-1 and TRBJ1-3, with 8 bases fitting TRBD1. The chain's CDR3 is CASSGPRGTGAGNTIYF. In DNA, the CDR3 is TGTGCCAGCAGTGGACCTCGGGGGACAGGTGCTGGAAACACCATATATTTT.